This TCR beta chain was retrieved from a study of CD8+ T cells in alopecia areata. General study results and limits: Normal skin contains resident alphabeta T cells, and these are also sequenced in scalp samples.

This clone turned up a few times. Antigen specificity is unknown. Peripheral blood and lesional scalp punch biopsies were taken from alopecia areata patients. Sorting of CD4+ and CD8+ T cells was performed on PBMCs. RNA was isolated and reverse transcribed to cDNA, the sequencing template. The assay was immunoSEQ multiplex PCR, and TCRdb's table has in-frame clones only and misses some. The sample lists 120,000 or so clones; about 50% were seen once. Sequenced material: NKG2D-low CD8+ T cells sorted from blood. The TCR comes from a human donor with alopecia areata.

The CDR3 loop is CSVVEGGRQQGEQFF. The DNA of the CDR3 is TGCAGCGTTGTCGAGGGGGGGAGGCAACAAGGTGAGCAGTTCTTC. The V and J genes are TRBV29-1 and TRBJ2-1; D perhaps matches TRBD2 (7 bases). Germline V gene sequence: CDR1 SQVTM, CDR2 ANQGSEA. The CDR3 has 15 residues. Trimming took off 4 bases at V and 9 bases at J, with 22 bases between the two ends.